Following are 24 T cell receptor beta chains from one sample sequenced in a study of shared clonotypes between healthy human individuals. Naive-designated CD8 cells lacked CD45RO, were positively enriched for CCR7, and omitted terminally differentiated effector memory CD45RA+ cells. The protocol was immunoSEQ multiplex PCR, while the TCRdb copy is restricted to in-frame clones and leaves out a portion. The repertoire holds hundreds of thousands of clones, with almost 95% as singletons. The sample comprised naive CD8+ T cells sorted from blood. Source of these receptors: a man aged 25 to 40 in good health.

This chain connects TRBV7-2 to TRBJ2-2; D might be TRBD2 (6 bases). CDR3 length: 14 residues. CDR1 is SGHTA, CDR2 FQGNSA, per germline. V was pared by 6 bases and J by 3 bases, with 11 bases between. DNA for the CDR3: TGTGCCAGCAGGCCCGGAGGGGACACCGGGGAGCTGTTTTTT. Its translation is CASRPGGDTGELFF.

This chain links TRBV4-1 with TRBJ1-2; D unresolved. The CDR3 is 14 residues long. The germline gives CDR1 MGHRA, CDR2 YSYEKL. V was trimmed by 1 base and J by 2 bases, leaving 8 bases between them. The CDR3 DNA is TGCGCCAGCAGCCAAGTTCCGGGGAACTATGGCTACACCTTC. Translating it yields CASSQVPGNYGYTF.

This chain joins TRBV7-9 and TRBJ2-2; no reliable D call. The CDR3 spans 13 residues. Germline CDR1 and CDR2: SEHNR and FQNEAQ (reference sequence). Trimming took off 5 bases at V and 3 bases at J, with 7 bases between the two ends. Here the CDR3 reads CASSVSDTGELFF. The CDR3 bases are TGTGCCAGCAGCGTCAGCGACACCGGGGAGCTGTTTTTT.

V usage is TRBV2 and J usage is TRBJ2-7; a weak D match, TRBD1 (6 bases). V was shortened by 8 bases and J by 3 bases, with 20 bases between the two germline ends. Germline assignment: CDR1 SNHLY and CDR2 FYNNEI. This CDR3 spans 15 amino acids. The CDR3, as DNA: TGTGCCAGCCGCCCCTCCCTAGGACAGAACTACGAGCAGTACTTC. Translating gives CASRPSLGQNYEQYF.

The chain is built from TRBV2 and TRBJ1-2; D not certain. Trimming removed 6 bases from V and 8 bases from J, with 13 bases in between. Germline loops: CDR1 SNHLY, CDR2 FYNNEI. This CDR3 comprises 12 residues. The DNA of the CDR3 is TGTGCCAGCAGAGTCCGGAGCGGCGGCTACACCTTC. This codes for CASRVRSGGYTF.

The chain joins TRBV7-9 to TRBJ2-2, with TRBD1 matching over 7 bases. J gave up 0 bases and V 5 bases, and 6 bases lay outside the gene matches. This CDR3 is 16 amino acids long. Germline-derived CDR1 and CDR2 are SEHNR and FQNEAQ (reference sequence). In DNA form, the CDR3 reads TGTGCCAGCAGCCCTAGGGACAGCGCGAACACCGGGGAGCTGTTTTTT. It yields the protein CASSPRDSANTGELFF.

The V call is TRBV29-1, the J call TRBJ2-1; 8 bases match TRBD2. The CDR3 sequence is 15 residues long. The trim removed 4 bases at V and 6 bases at J, leaving 11 bases unmatched. Germline values: CDR1 SQVTM, CDR2 ANQGSEA. CDR3 sequence (DNA): TGCAGCGTTGCCCCGGGACTAGGGTACGGCAATGAGCAGTTCTTC. Translation gives CSVAPGLGYGNEQFF.

The gene calls are TRBV9 and TRBJ2-1; D is ambiguous. Trimming left V 7 bases short and J 2 bases short, with 4 bases between. CDR3 length: 11 residues. The germline V gene has CDR1 SGDLS and CDR2 YYNGEE. CDR3 nucleotide sequence: TGTGCCAGCGGACCCTACAATGAGCAGTTCTTC. Translation gives CASGPYNEQFF.

The CDR3 DNA follows: TGCGCCAGCAGCATTCTAGCGGGAGGGCCAGTCAATGAGCAGTTCTTC. It translates to CASSILAGGPVNEQFF. This rearrangement joins TRBV5-1 to TRBJ2-1; 12 bases line up with TRBD2. Germline loops: CDR1 SGHRS, CDR2 YFSETQ. V shed 4 bases, J shed 6 bases, and the junction held 8 bases outside the gene matches. This CDR3 is 16 amino acids long.

V is TRBV6-1 and J is TRBJ2-1, with D unresolved. V lost 6 bases to trimming and J lost 16 bases, with 10 bases between them. The germline V gene has CDR1 MNHNS and CDR2 SASEGT. CDR3 length: 9 residues. Written as DNA, the CDR3 is TGTGCCAGCAGCCCAATTAAATTCTTC. It yields the protein CASSPIKFF.

DNA of the CDR3: TGTGCCAGCACCCCCCTGGGGACTAGCAGCTACGAGCAGTACTTC. Protein sequence: CASTPLGTSSYEQYF. V and J are TRBV28 and TRBJ2-7; 9 nucleotides agree with TRBD2. Germline V lookup: CDR1 MDHEN, CDR2 SYDVKM. V lost 7 bases to trimming and J lost 3 bases; unmatched junction nucleotides: 10. The CDR3 totals 15 residues.

This clone was seen a single time. This sequence joins TRBV15 and TRBJ2-1, with TRBD2 matching 8 bases. The germline CDR1 and CDR2 sequences are LNHNV and YYDKDF (reference sequence). Unmatched junction bases numbered 5, after V lost 6 bases and J lost 4 bases. The CDR3 spans 14 residues. CDR3 in DNA: TGTGCCACCAGATGGAGCGGGAGATACAATGAGCAGTTCTTC. Translation gives CATRWSGRYNEQFF.

This chain joins TRBV7-9 and TRBJ2-7; 7 nucleotides line up with TRBD2. This CDR3 region has 14 residues. Germline V gene lookup returns CDR1 SEHNR and CDR2 FQNEAQ (reference sequence). V lost 5 bases and J lost 2; bases outside the gene matches: 6. The CDR3 protein is CASSPRLAPYEQYF. CDR3 DNA sequence: TGTGCCAGCAGCCCCCGACTAGCCCCCTACGAGCAGTACTTC. Complete variable domain (other parts from reference TRBV7-9 and TRBJ2-7): DTGVSQNPRHKITKRGQNVTFRCDPISEHNRLYWYRQTLGQGPEFLTYFQNEAQLEKSRLLSDRFSAERPKGSFSTLEIQRTEQGDSAMYLCASSPRLAPYEQYFGPGTRLTVT.

The chain links TRBV27 to TRBJ2-1; TRBD1 or TRBD2 may be the D gene (5 bases each). V lost 6 bases and J lost 3, with 12 bases in between. Germline CDR1 MNHEY, CDR2 SMNVEV (reference sequence). CDR3 length equals 14 residues. The CDR3 region has the DNA TGTGCCAGCAGGGATCCGGGGCTCTACAATGAGCAGTTCTTC. Residues: CASRDPGLYNEQFF.

The chain recombines TRBV7-9 with TRBJ1-5; tentative D call: TRBD1 (5 bases). CDR1 is SEHNR and CDR2 is FQNEAQ in the germline V gene (reference sequence). The CDR3 is 15 amino acids. The ends were cut back, 5 bases at V and 0 bases at J, with 11 bases in the middle. This CDR3 is CASSRTDSSNQPQHF. CDR3 in DNA: TGTGCCAGCAGCCGAACCGACAGTAGCAATCAGCCCCAGCATTTT.

This clone was detected only once. The chain joins TRBV4-3 to TRBJ2-2, with D tentatively TRBD2 (5 bases). Deletions cut 4 bases from V and 4 bases from J, with 16 bases between. CDR1 is LGHNA, CDR2 YSLEER, per germline. The CDR3 is made up of 16 amino acids. CDR3 amino acids: CASSPWRTEVTGELFF. The DNA for the CDR3 is TGCGCCAGCAGCCCCTGGAGGACTGAAGTCACCGGGGAGCTGTTTTTT.

This rearrangement joins TRBV4-2 to TRBJ2-1; 15 nucleotides align to TRBD2. Unmatched junction bases numbered 6, after V lost 0 bases and J lost 0 bases. In germline, CDR1 is LGHNA, CDR2 YNFKEQ. The CDR3 extends over 20 amino acids. CDR3 sequence: CASSQDWTSGRDSSYNEQFF. Here the CDR3 DNA reads TGTGCCAGCAGCCAAGATTGGACTAGCGGGAGGGATAGCTCCTACAATGAGCAGTTCTTC.

This sequence joins TRBV7-9 and TRBJ2-2, with a weak D call TRBD1 (5 bases). V gave up 1 base and J gave up 1 base, with 7 bases separating them. Per germline, CDR1 SEHNR and CDR2 FQNEAQ (reference sequence). The CDR3 contains 15 residues. The DNA for the CDR3 is TGTGCCAGCAGCTTAGTACAGGAGAACACCGGGGAGCTGTTTTTT. Translation gives CASSLVQENTGELFF.

This clone was picked up one time. The chain couples TRBV2 to TRBJ2-7; weak D call: TRBD1 (6 bases). There are 14 residues in the CDR3. Per the germline V gene, CDR1 is SNHLY and CDR2 is FYNNEI. Trimming took off 2 bases at V and 3 bases at J, with 11 bases between the two ends. The CDR3 DNA reads as TGTGCCAGCAGTGAACAGACAGGCTTCTACGAGCAGTACTTC. It translates to CASSEQTGFYEQYF.

In its sample, this clone was seen once. The chain combines TRBV9 with TRBJ1-1, with TRBD1 identical over 7 bases. In germline, CDR1 is SGDLS, CDR2 YYNGEE. This CDR3 has 13 residues. Unmatched junction bases numbered 3, after V lost 5 bases and J lost 2 bases. The CDR3 sequence: CASSSGGNTEAFF. CDR3 DNA: TGTGCCAGCAGTTCAGGGGGAAACACTGAAGCTTTCTTT.

The rearrangement joins TRBV10-3 to TRBJ2-7; no reliable D call. Looked up from germline, CDR1 is ENHRY and CDR2 is SYGVKD. This CDR3 is built from 9 residues. Deletions cut 7 bases from V and 3 bases from J, with 1 base between. The CDR3 protein is CAIIYEQYF. The CDR3 DNA reads TGTGCCATCATCTACGAGCAGTACTTC.

The genes are TRBV6-1 and TRBJ1-4, with a possible D match to TRBD1 (5 bases). Germline V CDR1 and CDR2: MNHNS, SASEGT. This CDR3 is 13 amino acids long. V lost 8 bases and J lost 7, with 14 bases in between. The CDR3 nucleotides are TGTGCCAGCCTAACTGAGGGGAGTGAAAAACTGTTTTTT. Encoded protein: CASLTEGSEKLFF.

The table lists this clone with a few counts. This sample includes further DNA sequences coding for the same CDR3. The genes are TRBV7-9 and TRBJ2-7; D remains unclear. CDR1 SEHNR and CDR2 FQNEAQ come from the germline V gene (reference sequence). The CDR3 has 11 amino acids. The ends were cut back, 5 bases at V and 4 bases at J, with 6 bases in the middle. CDR3 amino acids: CASSPSYEQYF. The CDR3 DNA follows: TGTGCCAGCAGCCCGTCATACGAGCAGTACTTC.

This chain joins TRBV7-9 and TRBJ2-7; no clear D gene. Per the germline V gene, CDR1 is SEHNR and CDR2 is FQNEAQ (reference sequence). CDR3 length: 14 residues. V was pared by 1 base and J by 1 base, with 8 bases between. The CDR3 sequence is CASSLDVRSYEQYF. The CDR3 coding sequence is TGTGCCAGCAGCTTAGATGTCAGGTCCTACGAGCAGTACTTC.